This paragraph reports one TCR beta chain. Assay: immunoSEQ multiplex PCR; the TCRdb copy retains only in-frame clones and omits some. The sample holds about 180,000 clones, approximately 79% seen once. The data originate from a study of blood T cell repertoires in COVID-19. Looking at the study overall: Samples of COVID-19 (acute and convalescent) were obtained from the United States, Italy and Spain.

Input material: peripheral blood. The sequence came from a woman aged 70-85 years with acute or convalescent COVID-19.

CDR3 sequence (DNA): TGTGCAAGTCGCGACCAAATGGGACAGTTCTACGAGCAGTACTTC. Its translation: CASRDQMGQFYEQYF. The chain couples TRBV12-2 to TRBJ2-7; the table names TRBD1, a call not compared with the DNA. TRBV12-2 is a known pseudogene. The CDR3 runs 15 residues.